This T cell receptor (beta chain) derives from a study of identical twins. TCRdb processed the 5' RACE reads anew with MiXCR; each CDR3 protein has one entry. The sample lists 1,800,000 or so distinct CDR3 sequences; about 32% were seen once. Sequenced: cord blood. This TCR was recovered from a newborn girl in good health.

This CDR3 is CASSPGQLSSTDTQYF. DNA for the CDR3: TGTGCCAGCAGCCCTGGACAGTTGTCTAGCACAGATACGCAGTATTTT. The rearrangement joins TRBV7-9 to TRBJ2-3; perhaps TRBD1 as D (6 bases). The CDR3 runs to 16 residues. Germline loops: CDR1 SEHNR, CDR2 FQNEAQ (reference sequence). The V end lost 5 bases, the J end lost 0 bases, and 15 bases lay between the germline ends. The full variable domain, in which reference TRBV7-9 and TRBJ2-3 provide the parts outside the CDR3, is DTGVSQNPRHKITKRGQNVTFRCDPISEHNRLYWYRQTLGQGPEFLTYFQNEAQLEKSRLLSDRFSAERPKGSFSTLEIQRTEQGDSAMYLCASSPGQLSSTDTQYFGPGTRLTVL.